Described below is a single T cell receptor beta chain sequence and its context. Its antigen is still unknown. Assay: immunoSEQ multiplex PCR; the TCRdb copy retains only in-frame clones and omits some. The repertoire holds under 170,000 clones, with 90% as singletons. Second-dose groups at about 4 or about 12 weeks were pooled. The data were taken from a study of T cell responses to AZD1222 COVID-19 vaccine. The CDR3 sequence is 14 residues long. Trimming pared 3 bases from V and 1 base from J, leaving 7 bases between. Germline CDR1 and CDR2: MNHEY and SMNVEV (reference sequence). Study outcomes and limitations: After two AZD1222 doses, spike-specific TCR breadth and depth rose versus day 0.

The sequenced sample was peripheral blood, obtained 28 days after the second AZD1222 dose. The chain has TRBV27 and TRBJ2-1; perhaps D is TRBD1 or TRBD2 (5 bases each). This clonotype was sampled from an adult who received the AZD1222 COVID-19 vaccine. CDR3 nucleotide sequence: TGTGCCAGCAGTTTTTGGGGGTCCTACAATGAGCAGTTCTTC. Encoded protein: CASSFWGSYNEQFF.